This T cell receptor beta chain was captured in a study of shared clonotypes between healthy human individuals. On the study more broadly: CD8 memory received one plate per donor, CD8 naive two, CD4 memory three and CD4 naive three. The study's findings and limits: Sequencing depth was predicted to influence how clonotypes are shared among donors.

Details on this clone: Its antigen is currently unknown.

The material for each subset, its genomic DNA, was split evenly across several immunoSEQ plates. Produced via immunoSEQ multiplex PCR; TCRdb's table is partial and in-frame only. The sample lists fewer than 400,000 clones, over 65% occurring once. Healthy HIV-negative adults without recent acute infections or vaccinations served as donors. Per germline, CDR1 LNHDA and CDR2 SQIVND (reference sequence). The CDR3 is 16 residues long. Trimming left V 7 bases short and J 0 bases short, with 18 bases between. Sample: memory CD4+ T cells sorted from blood. Subset specified: CD45RA-negative fraction. The receptor was isolated from a man aged 25-45 years in good health. The chain is built from TRBV19 and TRBJ1-2, with D unresolved. DNA for the CDR3: TGTGCCAGTACTCTTCGCGTTAGCAGTACTAACTATGGCTACACCTTC. Its translation: CASTLRVSSTNYGYTF.